This T cell receptor beta chain came from a study of cytomegalovirus exposure and HLA in healthy donors. The study ran its PCR with 60 Vbeta and 13 Jbeta primers. TCRdb's table, derived via immunoSEQ multiplex PCR, lists solely in-frame clones and lacks some. The sample lists fewer than 200,000 clones, more than 75% occurring once. The CDR3 is made up of 15 amino acids. Germline-derived CDR1 and CDR2 are SGHDT and YYEEEE. V shed 2 bases and J 10 bases; nucleotides not matched to a gene: 10. The V call is TRBV5-6, the J call TRBJ2-1, with 9 nucleotides matching TRBD1. The material sequenced was PBMCs. The source of this sequence is a girl under three years old in good health and CMV-seronegative. The chain's CDR3 is CASSFGDRDAGEQFF. The CDR3 DNA reads as TGTGCCAGCAGCTTCGGGGACAGGGATGCGGGCGAGCAGTTCTTC.